Below are 19 T cell receptor beta chains sequenced from a single sample in a study of T-cell reconstitution after alpha-beta-depleted transplantation in children. Preparation of the TCRbeta library used unique molecular identifiers. TCRdb reprocessed the PCR reads with MiXCR, giving one entry per CDR3 protein. The data show about 540,000 distinct CDR3 sequences, with around 16% seen just once and over 3% held by the top ten. This specimen consisted of PBMCs from the stem cell graft donor, obtained from the stem cell graft. The receptors were sampled from a human donor who donated a stem cell graft to a child with acute lymphoblastic leukemia.

This clonotype has just a few counts. The CDR3 spells CASTGRGEVGYTF. The CDR3 DNA sequence: TGTGCCAGCACGGGCAGGGGTGAGGTTGGCTACACCTTC. This chain uses TRBV7-8 with TRBJ1-2; D is possibly TRBD1 (6 bases). V shed 7 bases and J shed 7 bases, with 16 bases lying between them. From germline, CDR1 is SGHVS and CDR2 FQNEAQ. The CDR3 covers 13 residues. The complete variable domain, with remaining parts taken from reference TRBV7-8 and TRBJ1-2, reads GAGVSQSPRYKVAKRGQDVALRCDPISGHVSLFWYQQALGQGPEFLTYFQNEAQLDKSGLPSDRFFAERPEGSVSTLKIQRTQQEDSAVYLCASTGRGEVGYTFGSGTRLTVV.

This clonotype was seen a handful of times. The chain couples TRBV12-3 or TRBV12-4 to TRBJ1-2; a possible D gene is TRBD1 (5 bases). The CDR3 length is 16 residues. V gave up 4 bases and J gave up 3 bases, with 18 bases separating them. The CDR3 DNA follows: TGTGCCAGCAGTTGGGGGGTGGGCAGGGTAGACTATGGCTACACCTTC. Translated, it gives CASSWGVGRVDYGYTF.

This clonotype has just a few counts. J is TRBJ2-2 and V is TRBV12-3 or TRBV12-4; possible D gene TRBD2, 5 bases. This CDR3 comprises 11 residues. CDR3 DNA sequence: TGTGGGTGGGAGACCACCGGGGAGCTGTTTTTT. It translates to CGWETTGELFF.

The V and J genes are TRBV29-1 and TRBJ2-1; 8 nucleotides align to TRBD2. V was clipped by 3 bases and J by 6 bases; unmatched bases: 7. The CDR3 has 14 residues. The germline gives CDR1 SQVTM, CDR2 ANQGSEA. The CDR3 DNA is TGCAGCGTTGAGGGGCTAGCGGGTTTCAATGAGCAGTTCTTC. It specifies CSVEGLAGFNEQFF.

The chain carries TRBV12-3 or TRBV12-4 and TRBJ2-3; D remains ambiguous. V was clipped by 1 base and J by 0 bases, with 11 bases between them. The CDR3 has 16 amino acids. The CDR3 coding sequence is TGTGCCAGCAGTTTAGGTGGGGTCCCTAGCACAGATACGCAGTATTTT. Translating gives CASSLGGVPSTDTQYF.

The V and J genes are TRBV7-3 and TRBJ2-7; TRBD2 matches at 9 bases. Germline V gene sequence: CDR1 SGHTA, CDR2 FQGTGA. Unmatched junction bases numbered 10, after V lost 4 bases and J lost 3 bases. CDR3 length: 16 residues. The CDR3 region is CASSSYSGRGLYEQYF. CDR3 bases: TGTGCCAGCAGCTCCTATAGCGGGAGAGGTCTCTACGAGCAGTACTTC.

This clonotype was observed many times. The rearrangement uses TRBV4-1 and TRBJ1-1; D perhaps matches TRBD1 (5 bases). Germline CDR1 reads MGHRA; CDR2 reads YSYEKL. V shed 0 bases and J shed 0 bases, with 17 bases lying between them. The CDR3 covers 18 residues. CDR3 nucleotides: TGCGCCAGCAGCCAAGAACCCTGGGGGGTAAGAATGAACACTGAAGCTTTCTTT. Translating gives CASSQEPWGVRMNTEAFF.

This clonotype has just a few counts. This chain connects TRBV12-3 or TRBV12-4 to TRBJ1-5, with D unresolved. The CDR3 totals 13 residues. V lost 3 bases and J 7 bases, leaving 10 bases between the germline ends. The CDR3: CASSLKPGQPQHF. CDR3 DNA: TGTGCCAGCAGTTTGAAGCCCGGGCAGCCCCAGCATTTT.

The V call is TRBV7-9, the J call TRBJ2-1, with D maybe TRBD1 (6 bases). There are 15 residues in the CDR3. The V end was cut by 6 bases, the J end by 9 bases, with 21 bases between. CDR1 SEHNR and CDR2 FQNEAQ come from the germline V gene (reference sequence). The CDR3 DNA reads TGTGCCAGCAGGGTCACAGGGATTTGGCCAAGTGAGCAGTTCTTC. This encodes CASRVTGIWPSEQFF.

This chain connects TRBV7-9 to TRBJ1-5, with 8 bases lining up with TRBD1. V shed 6 bases, J shed 6 bases, and the junction held 13 bases outside the gene matches. Germline CDR1 and CDR2: SEHNR and FQNEAQ (reference sequence). This CDR3 is 16 amino acids long. DNA for the CDR3: TGTGCCAGCAGTTACGGGACAGGTGATGTGACTCAGCCCCAGCATTTT. It is translated as CASSYGTGDVTQPQHF.

In this sample, this clonotype turned up a few times. The CDR3 DNA sequence: TGTGCCAGCAGTTTAGGGACAGGGATCCCTAGGTACGAGCAGTACTTC. Amino acid sequence: CASSLGTGIPRYEQYF. The rearrangement uses TRBV27 and TRBJ2-7, with 9 bases aligning to TRBD1. Germline V gene lookup returns CDR1 MNHEY and CDR2 SMNVEV (reference sequence). The ends lost 2 bases at V and 4 bases at J; junction bases unmatched: 9. CDR3 length: 16 amino acids.

The rearrangement links TRBV5-1 to TRBJ2-5, with D perhaps TRBD1 (5 bases). Trimming shortened V by 3 bases and J by 0 bases, and 12 bases separated the two germline ends. Looked up from germline, CDR1 is SGHRS and CDR2 is YFSETQ. This CDR3 has 15 residues. DNA of the CDR3: TGCGCCAGCAGCTCCGGCCCAGGGAACCAAGAGACCCAGTACTTC. Translated, it gives CASSSGPGNQETQYF.

This clonotype was found a few times. The chain recombines TRBV20-1 with TRBJ2-7; maybe TRBD2 (6 bases). The CDR3 consists of 12 residues. V lost 1 base, J lost 4 bases, and 8 bases lay in between. Germline V gene sequence: CDR1 DFQATT, CDR2 SNEGSKA (reference sequence). The CDR3 sequence is CSARVGGYEQYF. The CDR3 DNA reads as TGCAGTGCTAGAGTGGGGGGTTACGAGCAGTACTTC.

This clonotype was observed a handful of times. The chain is built from TRBV6-2 or TRBV6-3 and TRBJ2-2, with a weak D call TRBD2 (5 bases). The length of the CDR3 is 15 residues. Germline V gives CDR1 MNHEY, CDR2 SVGEGT. Trimming removed 4 bases from V and 5 bases from J, with 14 bases in between. In DNA form, the CDR3 reads TGTGCCAGCAGTTTGGCGGGTGAATGGACCGGGGAGCTGTTTTTT. Protein: CASSLAGEWTGELFF.

This clonotype was seen a few times. The chain carries TRBV3-1 and TRBJ2-1; maybe TRBD2 (6 bases). The V and J ends lost 2 bases and 5 bases respectively, with 16 bases between them. The CDR3 length is 16 residues. Per the germline V gene, CDR1 is LGHDT and CDR2 is YNNKEL (reference sequence). CDR3 nucleotide sequence: TGTGCCAGCAGCCAACCGGGACTGGCAATCAACAATGAGCAGTTCTTC. Its translation is CASSQPGLAINNEQFF.

This clonotype has more than one count but fewer than ten. The chain recombines TRBV12-3 or TRBV12-4 with TRBJ2-7, with a tentative D call TRBD1 (6 bases). Between the trimmed V and J ends, which lost 4 bases and 7 bases, there was a span of 20 bases. This CDR3 has 15 amino acids. CDR3 protein: CASSSTQGYYVEQYF. CDR3 coding DNA: TGTGCCAGCAGTTCGACCCAGGGGTACTACGTGGAGCAGTACTTC.

This sequence joins TRBV5-4 and TRBJ2-5; maybe TRBD2 (5 bases). V dropped 1 base and J dropped 2 bases, with 9 bases sitting between them. CDR3 size: 14 residues. The germline gives CDR1 SGHNT, CDR2 YYREEE (reference sequence). The CDR3 nucleotides are TGTGCCAGCAGCTTGCGGACGGGGCAAGAGACCCAGTACTTC. Translation: CASSLRTGQETQYF.

The CDR3 region is CSAWRVGETQYF. CDR3 DNA: TGCAGTGCGTGGAGAGTGGGGGAGACCCAGTACTTC. The gene calls are TRBV20-1 and TRBJ2-5; unclear D gene. There are 12 residues in the CDR3. Deletions cut 6 bases from V and 5 bases from J, with 13 bases between. Per the germline V gene, CDR1 is DFQATT and CDR2 is SNEGSKA (reference sequence).

The sample holds a few counts of this clonotype. This chain links TRBV7-6 with TRBJ2-7; maybe TRBD1 (6 bases). CDR1 is SGHVS, CDR2 FNYEAQ, per germline. The ends were cut back, 5 bases at V and 1 base at J, with 21 bases in the middle. This CDR3 contains 17 residues. CDR3 coding DNA: TGTGCCAGCAGCCAAGGGGGTTGGAAGACCCCATCCTACGAGCAGTACTTC. Its translation: CASSQGGWKTPSYEQYF.